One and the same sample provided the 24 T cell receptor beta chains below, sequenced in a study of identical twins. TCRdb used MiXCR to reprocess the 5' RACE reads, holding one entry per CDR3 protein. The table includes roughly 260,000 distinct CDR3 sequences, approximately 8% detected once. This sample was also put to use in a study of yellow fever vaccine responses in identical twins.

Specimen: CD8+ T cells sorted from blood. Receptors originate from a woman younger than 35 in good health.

The CDR3 protein is CASSQEEGAETQYF. The CDR3 nucleotides are TGTGCCAGCAGCCAAGAAGAGGGCGCAGAGACCCAGTACTTC. The V and J genes are TRBV3-1 and TRBJ2-5; tentatively, D is TRBD2 (5 bases). The CDR3 runs 14 residues. Between the trimmed V and J ends, which lost 0 bases and 4 bases, there was a span of 9 bases. Germline V gene lookup returns CDR1 LGHDT and CDR2 YNNKEL (reference sequence).

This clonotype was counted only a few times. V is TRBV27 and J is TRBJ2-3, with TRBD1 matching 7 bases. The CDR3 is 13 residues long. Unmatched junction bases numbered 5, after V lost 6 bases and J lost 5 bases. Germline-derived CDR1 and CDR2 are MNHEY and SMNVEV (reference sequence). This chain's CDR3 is CASSLTGLDTQYF. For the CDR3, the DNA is TGTGCCAGCAGCCTGACAGGGTTAGATACGCAGTATTTT.

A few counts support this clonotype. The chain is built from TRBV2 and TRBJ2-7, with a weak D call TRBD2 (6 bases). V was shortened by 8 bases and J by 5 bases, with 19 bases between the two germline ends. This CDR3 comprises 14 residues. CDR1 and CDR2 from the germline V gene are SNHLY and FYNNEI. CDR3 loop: CASPGTPGRDEQYF. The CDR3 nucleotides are TGTGCCAGCCCCGGGACTCCCGGACGCGACGAGCAGTACTTC.

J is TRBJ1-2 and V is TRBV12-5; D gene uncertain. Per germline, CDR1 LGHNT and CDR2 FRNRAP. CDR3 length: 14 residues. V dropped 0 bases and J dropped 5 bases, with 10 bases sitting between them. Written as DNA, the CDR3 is TGTGCTAGTGGTTTGGTACCGACACTTTATGGCTACACCTTC. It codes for CASGLVPTLYGYTF.

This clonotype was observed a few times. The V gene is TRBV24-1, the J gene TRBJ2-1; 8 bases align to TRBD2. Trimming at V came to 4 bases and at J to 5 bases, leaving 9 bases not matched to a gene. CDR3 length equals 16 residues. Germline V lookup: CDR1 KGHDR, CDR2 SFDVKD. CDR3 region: CATSDIAGGLHNEQFF. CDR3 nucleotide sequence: TGTGCCACCAGTGACATTGCGGGGGGACTACACAATGAGCAGTTCTTC.

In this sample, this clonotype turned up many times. Written as DNA, the CDR3 is TGTGCCAGCACTGGGACTACGAACACCGGGGAGCTGTTTTTT. The encoded protein is CASTGTTNTGELFF. The gene calls are TRBV27 and TRBJ2-2, with 7 bases matching TRBD2. Germline CDR1 and CDR2: MNHEY and SMNVEV (reference sequence). V was clipped by 7 bases and J by 0 bases; unmatched bases: 2. This CDR3 is built from 14 residues.

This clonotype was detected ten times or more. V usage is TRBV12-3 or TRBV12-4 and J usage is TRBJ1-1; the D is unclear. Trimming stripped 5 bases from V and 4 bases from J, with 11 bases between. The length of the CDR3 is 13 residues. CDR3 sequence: CASSTDWGTEAFF. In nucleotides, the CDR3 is TGTGCCAGCAGTACCGACTGGGGCACTGAAGCTTTCTTT.

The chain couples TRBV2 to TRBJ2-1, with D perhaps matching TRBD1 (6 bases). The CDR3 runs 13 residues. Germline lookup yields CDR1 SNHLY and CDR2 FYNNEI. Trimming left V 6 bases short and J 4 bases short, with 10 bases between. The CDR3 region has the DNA TGTGCCAGCAGACGGACAGAATACAATGAGCAGTTCTTC. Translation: CASRRTEYNEQFF.

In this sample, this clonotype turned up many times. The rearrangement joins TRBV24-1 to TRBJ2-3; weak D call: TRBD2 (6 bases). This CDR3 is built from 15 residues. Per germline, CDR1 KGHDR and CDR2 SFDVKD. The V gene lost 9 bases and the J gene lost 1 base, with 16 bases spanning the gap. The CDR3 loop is CATSAGRAGTDTQYF. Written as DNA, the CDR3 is TGTGCCACCTCAGCGGGCAGGGCAGGCACAGATACGCAGTATTTT.

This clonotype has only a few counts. CDR3 DNA sequence: TGCGCCAGCAGCAGCCGGGACTCCTTTCAGGACCAAGAGACCCAGTACTTC. Protein product: CASSSRDSFQDQETQYF. J is TRBJ2-5 and V is TRBV4-1, with D possibly being TRBD2 (6 bases). The germline V gene encodes CDR1 MGHRA and CDR2 YSYEKL. This CDR3 is 17 amino acids long. Trimming left V 5 bases short and J 0 bases short, with 19 bases between.

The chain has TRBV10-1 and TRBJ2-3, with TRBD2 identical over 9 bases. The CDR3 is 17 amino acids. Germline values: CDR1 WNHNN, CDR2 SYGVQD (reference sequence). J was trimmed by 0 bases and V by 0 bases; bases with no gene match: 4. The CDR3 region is CASSESASGASTDTQYF. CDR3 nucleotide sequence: TGCGCCAGCAGTGAGTCGGCTAGCGGGGCCAGCACAGATACGCAGTATTTT.

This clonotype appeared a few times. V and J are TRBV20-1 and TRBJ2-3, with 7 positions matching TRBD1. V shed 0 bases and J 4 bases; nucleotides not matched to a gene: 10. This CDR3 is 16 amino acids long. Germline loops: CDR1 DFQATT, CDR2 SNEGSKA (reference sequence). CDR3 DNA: TGCAGTGCTAGAGACCACAGGGGTACATCATCAGATACGCAGTATTTT. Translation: CSARDHRGTSSDTQYF.

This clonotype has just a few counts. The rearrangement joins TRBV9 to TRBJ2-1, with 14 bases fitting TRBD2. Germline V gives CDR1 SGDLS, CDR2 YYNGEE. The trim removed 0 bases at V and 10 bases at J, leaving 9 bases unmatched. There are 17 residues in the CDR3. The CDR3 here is CASSVEGGLAGVEEQFF. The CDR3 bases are TGTGCCAGCAGCGTAGAGGGGGGACTAGCGGGAGTAGAGGAGCAGTTCTTC.

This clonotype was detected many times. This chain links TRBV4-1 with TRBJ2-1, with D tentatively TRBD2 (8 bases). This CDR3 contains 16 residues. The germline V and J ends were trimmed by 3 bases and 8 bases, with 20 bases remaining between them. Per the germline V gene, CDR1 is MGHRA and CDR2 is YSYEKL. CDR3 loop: CASSHRGISTSDEQFF. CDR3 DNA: TGCGCCAGCAGCCACAGGGGGATTTCGACTAGCGATGAGCAGTTCTTC.

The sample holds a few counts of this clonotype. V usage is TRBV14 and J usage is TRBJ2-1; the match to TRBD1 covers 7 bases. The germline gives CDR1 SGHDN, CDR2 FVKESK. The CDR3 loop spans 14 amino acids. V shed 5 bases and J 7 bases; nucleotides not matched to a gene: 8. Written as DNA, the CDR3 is TGTGCCAGCAGCTCAACAGGGGTAAAAAATGAGCAGTTCTTC. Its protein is CASSSTGVKNEQFF.

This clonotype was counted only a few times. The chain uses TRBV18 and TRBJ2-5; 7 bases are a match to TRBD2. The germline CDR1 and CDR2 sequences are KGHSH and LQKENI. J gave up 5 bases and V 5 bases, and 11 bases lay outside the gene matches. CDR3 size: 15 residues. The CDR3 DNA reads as TGTGCCAGCTCAAAACTCTCGACTAGCACGGAGACCCAGTACTTC. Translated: CASSKLSTSTETQYF.

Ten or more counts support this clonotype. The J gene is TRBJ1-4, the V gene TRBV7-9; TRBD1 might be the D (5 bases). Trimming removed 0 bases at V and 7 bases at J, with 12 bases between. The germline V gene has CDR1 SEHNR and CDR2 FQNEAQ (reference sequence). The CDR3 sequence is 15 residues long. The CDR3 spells CASSLASQGGEKLFF. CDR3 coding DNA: TGTGCCAGCAGCTTAGCCAGCCAGGGCGGTGAAAAACTGTTTTTT.

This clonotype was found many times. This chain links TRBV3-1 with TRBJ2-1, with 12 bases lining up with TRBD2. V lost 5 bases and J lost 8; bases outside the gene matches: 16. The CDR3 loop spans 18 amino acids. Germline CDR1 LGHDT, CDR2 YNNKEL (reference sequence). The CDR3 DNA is TGTGCCAGCAGCTCGCCACGTCGACTAGCGGGAGTATTGGATGAGCAGTTCTTC. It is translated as CASSSPRRLAGVLDEQFF.

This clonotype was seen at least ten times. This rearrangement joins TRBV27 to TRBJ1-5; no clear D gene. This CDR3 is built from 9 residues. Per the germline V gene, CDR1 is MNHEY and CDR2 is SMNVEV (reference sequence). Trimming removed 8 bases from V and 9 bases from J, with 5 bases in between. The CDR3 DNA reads TGTGCCAGCGGTTGGCCCCAGCATTTT. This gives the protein CASGWPQHF.

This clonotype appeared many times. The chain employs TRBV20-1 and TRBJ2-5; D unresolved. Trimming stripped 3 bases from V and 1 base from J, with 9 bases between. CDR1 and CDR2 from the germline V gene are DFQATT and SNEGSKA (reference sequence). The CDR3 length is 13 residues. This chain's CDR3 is CSASVTFQETQYF. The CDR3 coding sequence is TGCAGTGCTAGCGTAACCTTCCAAGAGACCCAGTACTTC.

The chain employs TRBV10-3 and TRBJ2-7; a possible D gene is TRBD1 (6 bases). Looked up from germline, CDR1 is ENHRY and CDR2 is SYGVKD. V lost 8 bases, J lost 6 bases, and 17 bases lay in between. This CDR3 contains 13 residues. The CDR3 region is CAIRDTGSVEQYF. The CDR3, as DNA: TGTGCCATCCGCGACACAGGGTCCGTCGAGCAGTACTTC.

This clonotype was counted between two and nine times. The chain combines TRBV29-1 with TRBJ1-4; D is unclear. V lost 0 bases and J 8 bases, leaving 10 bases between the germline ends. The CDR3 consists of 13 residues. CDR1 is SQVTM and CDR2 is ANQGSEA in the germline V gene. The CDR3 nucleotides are TGCAGCGTTGAAGATGAAGGGATCGAAAAACTGTTTTTT. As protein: CSVEDEGIEKLFF.

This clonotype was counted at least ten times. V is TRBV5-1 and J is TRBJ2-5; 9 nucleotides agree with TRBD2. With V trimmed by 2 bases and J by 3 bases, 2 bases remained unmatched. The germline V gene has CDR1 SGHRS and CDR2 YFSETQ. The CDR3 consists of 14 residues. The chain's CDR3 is CASSLSGRKETQYF. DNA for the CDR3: TGCGCCAGCAGCTTAAGCGGGAGGAAAGAGACCCAGTACTTC.

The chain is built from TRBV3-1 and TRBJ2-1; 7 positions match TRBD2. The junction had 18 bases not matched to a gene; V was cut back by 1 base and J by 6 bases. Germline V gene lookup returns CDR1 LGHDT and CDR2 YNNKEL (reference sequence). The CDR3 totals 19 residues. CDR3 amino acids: CASSQGGVDSGLDGNEQFF. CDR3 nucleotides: TGTGCCAGCAGCCAAGGTGGGGTGGATAGCGGGCTAGACGGCAATGAGCAGTTCTTC.